What follows are 10 T cell receptor beta chains derived from one specimen sequenced in a study of low-dose radiotherapy and immunotherapy resistance in tumors. Covering alpha and beta chains, TRAV- and TRBV-specific primers were used for the first-strand cDNA. Using a constant-region primer together with a V-primer adapter, TCRs were subjected to roughly 20 PCR cycles of amplification. TCRdb itself ran the reads through MiXCR, one entry per CDR3 protein. The sample records 85,000 to 95,000 distinct CDR3 sequences, 20% to 25% being singletons. Time point defined: after trial treatment. Treatment indicated: LDRT plus nivolumab, ipilimumab, low-dose cyclophosphamide and aspirin (RACIN trial). The input for sequencing was PBMCs, taken after low-dose radiotherapy plus immunotherapy. These receptors were taken from a female donor with ovarian cancer.

Comments on this clonotype: The germline gene is not matched at one end of the junction; a read error may be the cause. Here the CDR3 DNA reads TGTGCCACCAGTGGCCAGGGCCAAAATGAGCAGTTC. This encodes CATSGQGQNEQF. The chain links TRBV24-1 to TRBJ2-1; D may be TRBD1 (5 bases). Per the germline V gene, CDR1 is KGHDR and CDR2 is SFDVKD. The CDR3 runs 12 residues.

The chain employs TRBV19 and TRBJ2-5; unclear D gene. Germline V lookup: CDR1 LNHDA, CDR2 SQIVND (reference sequence). This CDR3 has 13 residues. V lost 4 bases and J 7 bases, leaving 13 bases between the germline ends. CDR3 sequence (DNA): TGTGCCAGTAGTAGCCCGGATCACGGGACCCAGTACTTC. It specifies CASSSPDHGTQYF. Variable domain in full (rest from reference TRBV19 and TRBJ2-5): DGGITQSPKYLFRKEGQNVTLSCEQNLNHDAMYWYRQDPGQGLRLIYYSQIVNDFQKGDIAEGYSVSREKKESFPLTVTSAQKNPTAFYLCASSSPDHGTQYFGPGTRLLVL.

V usage is TRBV12-3 or TRBV12-4 and J usage is TRBJ2-5, with D unresolved. CDR3 length: 14 residues. The ends were cut back, 0 bases at V and 3 bases at J, with 8 bases in the middle. The CDR3 reads CASSLAPMEETQYF. The CDR3 DNA sequence: TGTGCCAGCAGTTTAGCGCCCATGGAAGAGACCCAGTACTTC.

The chain combines TRBV6-1 with TRBJ2-3, with TRBD1 identical over 8 bases. With 7 bases clipped from V and 1 base from J, the junction kept 4 bases outside the gene matches. Per the germline V gene, CDR1 is MNHNS and CDR2 is SASEGT. The CDR3 is 14 amino acids. The CDR3 sequence: CASIRGQGTDTQYF. The CDR3 DNA sequence: TGTGCCAGCATTCGGGGACAGGGCACAGATACGCAGTATTTT.

As regards this clonotype: Since a far larger clone is one base different, this is likely a read error. This chain links TRBV6-1 with TRBJ2-2; no definite D call. CDR3 length equals 12 residues. The germline V gene encodes CDR1 MNHNS and CDR2 SASEGT. The CDR3 DNA reads TGTGTCAGCGCTGGGATGGCCGGGGAGCTGTTTTTT. Its translation: CVSAGMAGELFF.

This clonotype was found many times. The chain combines TRBV20-1 with TRBJ2-2; no reliable D call. Per the germline V gene, CDR1 is DFQATT and CDR2 is SNEGSKA (reference sequence). V lost 3 bases to trimming and J lost 4 bases, with 3 bases between them. CDR3 size: 11 residues. The CDR3 loop is CSASGTGELFF. As DNA, the CDR3 is TGCAGTGCTAGCGGCACCGGGGAGCTGTTTTTT.

This clonotype was detected many times. The chain carries TRBV5-6 and TRBJ1-4; possible D gene TRBD1, 6 bases. The CDR3 is made up of 15 amino acids. Germline V gene sequence: CDR1 SGHDT, CDR2 YYEEEE. Trimming took off 1 base at V and 7 bases at J, with 14 bases between the two ends. CDR3: CASSLQGGPTEKLFF. CDR3 sequence (DNA): TGTGCCAGCAGCTTGCAAGGGGGGCCGACTGAAAAACTGTTTTTT.

This clonotype was observed at least ten times. V usage is TRBV5-1 and J usage is TRBJ2-7; possible D gene TRBD2, 5 bases. CDR1 SGHRS and CDR2 YFSETQ come from the germline V gene. The CDR3 is 15 residues long. V lost 0 bases and J 2 bases, leaving 12 bases between the germline ends. In nucleotides, the CDR3 is TGCGCCAGCAGCTTGGGAGGGTTGCTACCCTACGAGCAGTACTTC. Protein product: CASSLGGLLPYEQYF.

This clonotype was counted many times. The CDR3 is CASSSLTVSGANVLTF. For the CDR3, the DNA is TGTGCCAGCAGTTCTTTGACGGTCTCTGGGGCCAACGTCCTGACTTTC. This sequence joins TRBV12-3 or TRBV12-4 and TRBJ2-6; D unclear. The CDR3 spans 16 residues. Trimming left V 4 bases short and J 0 bases short, with 10 bases between.

This clonotype occurred many times. The chain recombines TRBV29-1 with TRBJ2-4; 9 bases are shared with TRBD2. Germline CDR1 reads SQVTM; CDR2 reads ANQGSEA. The V segment lost 7 bases and the J segment 8 bases; nucleotides outside the gene matches: 6. The CDR3 contains 12 residues. CDR3 sequence: CSAGLARDIQYF. CDR3 in DNA: TGCAGCGCTGGACTAGCGCGGGACATTCAGTACTTC.